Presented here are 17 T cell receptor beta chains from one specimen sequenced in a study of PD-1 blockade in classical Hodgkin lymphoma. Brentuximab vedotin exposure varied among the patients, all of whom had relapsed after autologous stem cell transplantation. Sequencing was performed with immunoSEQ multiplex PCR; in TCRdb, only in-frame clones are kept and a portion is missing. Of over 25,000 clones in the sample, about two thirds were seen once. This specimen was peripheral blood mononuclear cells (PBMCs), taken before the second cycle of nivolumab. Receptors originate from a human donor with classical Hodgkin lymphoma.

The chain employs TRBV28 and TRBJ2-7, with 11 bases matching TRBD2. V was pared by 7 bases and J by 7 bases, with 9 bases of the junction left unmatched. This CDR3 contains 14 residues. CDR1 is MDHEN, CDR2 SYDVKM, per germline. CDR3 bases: TGTGCCAGCATACATAGCGGGGGGGCTTCAGAGCAGTACTTC. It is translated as CASIHSGGASEQYF.

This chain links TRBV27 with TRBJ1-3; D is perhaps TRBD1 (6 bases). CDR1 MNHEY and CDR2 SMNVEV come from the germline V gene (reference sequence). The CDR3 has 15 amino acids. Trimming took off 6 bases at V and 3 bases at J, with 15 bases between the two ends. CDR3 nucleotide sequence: TGTGCCAGCAGCGAAACAGGGATTCGTGGAAACACCATATATTTT. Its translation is CASSETGIRGNTIYF.

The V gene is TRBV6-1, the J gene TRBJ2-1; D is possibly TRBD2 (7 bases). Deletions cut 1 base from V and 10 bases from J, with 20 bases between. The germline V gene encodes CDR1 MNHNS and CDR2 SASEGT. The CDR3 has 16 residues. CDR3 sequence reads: CASSEEGGTRSEEQFF. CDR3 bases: TGTGCCAGCAGTGAAGAGGGAGGGACACGATCTGAGGAGCAGTTCTTC.

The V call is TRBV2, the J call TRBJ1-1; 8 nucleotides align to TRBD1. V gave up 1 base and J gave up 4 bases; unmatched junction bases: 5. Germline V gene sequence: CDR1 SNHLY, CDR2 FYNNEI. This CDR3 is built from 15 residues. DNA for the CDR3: TGTGCCAGCAGTGAAGAAGGACAGGGTTTCACTGAAGCTTTCTTT. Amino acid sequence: CASSEEGQGFTEAFF.

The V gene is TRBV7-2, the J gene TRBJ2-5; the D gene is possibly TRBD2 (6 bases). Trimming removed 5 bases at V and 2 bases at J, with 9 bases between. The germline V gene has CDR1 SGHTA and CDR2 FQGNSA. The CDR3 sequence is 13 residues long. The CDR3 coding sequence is TGTGCCAGCAGCCCAGGGACTCAAGAGACCCAGTACTTC. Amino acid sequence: CASSPGTQETQYF.

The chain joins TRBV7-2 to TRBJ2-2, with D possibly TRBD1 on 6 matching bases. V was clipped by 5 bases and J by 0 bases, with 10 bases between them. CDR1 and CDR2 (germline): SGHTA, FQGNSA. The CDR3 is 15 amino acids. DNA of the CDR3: TGTGCCAGCAGCCCCGGACAGCCGAACACCGGGGAGCTGTTTTTT. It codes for CASSPGQPNTGELFF.

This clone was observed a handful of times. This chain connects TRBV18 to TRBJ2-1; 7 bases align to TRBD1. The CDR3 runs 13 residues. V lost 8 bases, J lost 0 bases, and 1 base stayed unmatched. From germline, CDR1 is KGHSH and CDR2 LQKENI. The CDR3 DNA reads TGTGCCAGCCGGGACAGCTCCTACAATGAGCAGTTCTTC. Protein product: CASRDSSYNEQFF.

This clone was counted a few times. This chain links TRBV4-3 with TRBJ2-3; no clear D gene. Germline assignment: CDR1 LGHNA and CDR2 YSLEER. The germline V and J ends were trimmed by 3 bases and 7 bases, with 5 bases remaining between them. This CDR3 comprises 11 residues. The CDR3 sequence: CASSQAHTQYF. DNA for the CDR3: TGCGCCAGCAGCCAGGCCCATACGCAGTATTTT.

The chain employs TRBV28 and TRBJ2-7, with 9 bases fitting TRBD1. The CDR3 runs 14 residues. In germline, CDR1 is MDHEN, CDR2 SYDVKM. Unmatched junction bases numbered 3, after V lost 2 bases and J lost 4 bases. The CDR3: CASSLGDREYEQYF. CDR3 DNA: TGTGCCAGCAGTTTAGGGGACAGGGAGTACGAGCAGTACTTC.

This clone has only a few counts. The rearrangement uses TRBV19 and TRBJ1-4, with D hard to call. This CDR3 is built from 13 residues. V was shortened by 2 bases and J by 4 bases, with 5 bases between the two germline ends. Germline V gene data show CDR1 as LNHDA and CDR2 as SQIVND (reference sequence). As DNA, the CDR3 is TGTGCCAGTAGTATAAGCCTTAATGAAAAACTGTTTTTT. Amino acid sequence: CASSISLNEKLFF.

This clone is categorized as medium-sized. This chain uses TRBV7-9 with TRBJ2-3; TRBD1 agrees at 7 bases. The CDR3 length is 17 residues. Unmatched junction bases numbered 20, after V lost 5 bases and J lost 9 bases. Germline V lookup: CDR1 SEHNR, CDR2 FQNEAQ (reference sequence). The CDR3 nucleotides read TGTGCCAGCAGCGGGACAGACTCCCCCTCCAGTTGGATAACGCAGTATTTT. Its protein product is CASSGTDSPSSWITQYF.

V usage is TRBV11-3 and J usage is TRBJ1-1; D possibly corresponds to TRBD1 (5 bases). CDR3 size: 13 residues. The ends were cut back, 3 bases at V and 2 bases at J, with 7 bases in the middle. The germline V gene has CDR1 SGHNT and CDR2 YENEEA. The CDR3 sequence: CASSFDSNTEAFF. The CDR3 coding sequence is TGTGCCAGCAGCTTCGACAGCAACACTGAAGCTTTCTTT.

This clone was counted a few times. The chain's CDR3 is CASSLAWGLNTEAFF. The CDR3 DNA is TGTGCCAGCAGCTTAGCTTGGGGCTTGAACACTGAAGCTTTCTTT. V gene TRBV7-8 combines with J gene TRBJ1-1; TRBD1 is a possible D gene (5 bases). V shed 0 bases and J shed 0 bases, with 8 bases lying between them. CDR3 length: 15 residues. The germline CDR1 and CDR2 sequences are SGHVS and FQNEAQ.

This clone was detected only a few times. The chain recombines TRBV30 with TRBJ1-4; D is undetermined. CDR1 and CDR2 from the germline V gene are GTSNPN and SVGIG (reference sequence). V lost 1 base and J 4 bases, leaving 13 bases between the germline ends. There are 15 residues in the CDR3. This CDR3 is CAWSEYSGSNEKLFF. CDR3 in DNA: TGTGCCTGGAGTGAATACAGCGGAAGTAATGAAAAACTGTTTTTT.

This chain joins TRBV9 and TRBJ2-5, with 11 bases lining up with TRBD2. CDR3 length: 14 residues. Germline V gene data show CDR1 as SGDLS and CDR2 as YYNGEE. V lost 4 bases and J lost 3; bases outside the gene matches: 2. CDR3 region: CASSIAGGKETQYF. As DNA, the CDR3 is TGTGCCAGCAGCATAGCGGGGGGGAAAGAGACCCAGTACTTC.

The CDR3: CASSQDRITGGQETQYF. CDR3 in DNA: TGCGCCAGCAGCCAAGATCGCATAACAGGGGGGCAAGAGACCCAGTACTTC. The chain has TRBV4-3 and TRBJ2-5; the match to TRBD1 covers 8 bases. The CDR3 contains 17 residues. CDR1 is LGHNA and CDR2 is YSLEER in the germline V gene. V gave up 0 bases and J gave up 2 bases; unmatched junction bases: 8.

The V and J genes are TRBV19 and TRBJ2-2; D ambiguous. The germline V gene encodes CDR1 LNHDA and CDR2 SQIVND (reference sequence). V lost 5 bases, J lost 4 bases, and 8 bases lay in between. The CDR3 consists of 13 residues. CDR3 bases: TGTGCCAGTAGTCCCTTAGGCACCGGGGAGCTGTTTTTT. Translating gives CASSPLGTGELFF.